The 22 T cell receptor beta chains below were found in one sample sequenced in a study of OX40 agonist ivuxolimab in advanced cancers. Method: immunoSEQ multiplex PCR; TCRdb's copy keeps in-frame clones and lacks some. Here the sample spans approximately 81,000 clones, about 85% being singletons. The starting material was CD4+ or CD8+ T cells sorted from blood, obtained in a trial of the OX40 agonist ivuxolimab. The source is an adult with an advanced solid tumor such as melanoma, head and neck, liver or kidney cancer.

As for this clone: A read error is likely, as this CDR3 ends without the conserved phenylalanine or tryptophan. It is unclear where the CDR3 begins or ends on the DNA, so no DNA is shown, and the CDR3 is as TCRdb lists it. The rearrangement links TRBV19 to TRBJ2-3; TRBD2, the table's D call, was not compared with the DNA. The CDR3 sequence runs 8 residues, both termini included. Germline V lookup: CDR1 LNHDA, CDR2 SQIVND (reference sequence). CDR3 loop: CASSLLVR.

This chain connects TRBV11-3 to TRBJ1-1; TRBD1 agrees at 10 bases. CDR1 and CDR2 (germline): SGHNT, YENEEA. J was trimmed by 3 bases and V by 1 base; bases with no gene match: 2. The CDR3 is 15 amino acids. CDR3 in amino acids: CASSLVGTGDTEAFF. As DNA, the CDR3 is TGTGCCAGCAGCTTAGTTGGGACAGGGGACACTGAAGCTTTCTTT.

The chain employs TRBV5-1 and TRBJ2-5; tentative D call: TRBD1 (5 bases). V dropped 0 bases and J dropped 3 bases, with 6 bases sitting between them. This CDR3 contains 13 residues. Germline V gives CDR1 SGHRS, CDR2 YFSETQ. The CDR3 sequence: CASSLEGEETQYF. The CDR3, as DNA: TGCGCCAGCAGCTTGGAAGGGGAAGAGACCCAGTACTTC.

The V and J genes are TRBV7-9 and TRBJ1-5; D is unclear. Germline CDR1 and CDR2: SEHNR and FQNEAQ (reference sequence). The CDR3 consists of 14 residues. V was shortened by 5 bases and J by 5 bases, with 13 bases between the two germline ends. CDR3 DNA: TGTGCCAGCAGCCAAGATCCAAAGGATCAGCCCCAGCATTTT. It translates to CASSQDPKDQPQHF.

This chain links TRBV2 with TRBJ2-3; 7 nucleotides line up with TRBD1. Per germline, CDR1 SNHLY and CDR2 FYNNEI. Losses at the gene ends were 0 bases for V and 1 base for J; bases not matched to a gene: 7. The CDR3 extends over 17 amino acids. CDR3 loop: CASSEAPSGTGTDTQYF. The CDR3 DNA sequence: TGTGCCAGCAGTGAAGCACCTTCCGGGACAGGCACAGATACGCAGTATTTT.

The chain couples TRBV11-3 to TRBJ1-4; D is ambiguous. The germline CDR1 and CDR2 sequences are SGHNT and YENEEA. Trimming removed 8 bases at V and 0 bases at J, with 7 bases between. The CDR3 covers 13 residues. In nucleotides, the CDR3 is TGTGCCAGCTCGGATGCAACTAATGAAAAACTGTTTTTT. The encoded protein is CASSDATNEKLFF.

The V and J genes are TRBV2 and TRBJ2-5; 9 bases fit TRBD1. In germline, CDR1 is SNHLY, CDR2 FYNNEI. The CDR3 totals 15 residues. J lost 5 bases, V lost 4 bases, and 8 bases had no gene match. Here the CDR3 reads CASSARTGDWETQYF. CDR3 nucleotide sequence: TGTGCCAGCAGTGCTAGGACAGGGGATTGGGAGACCCAGTACTTC.

In this sample, this clone turned up a few times. The rearrangement links TRBV19 to TRBJ1-1, with D possibly being TRBD1 (5 bases). The ends were cut back, 6 bases at V and 7 bases at J, with 21 bases in the middle. The CDR3 length is 15 residues. Per germline, CDR1 LNHDA and CDR2 SQIVND (reference sequence). Written as DNA, the CDR3 is TGTGCCAGTAGAGAAAACCGGCGACAGCGTTTTGAAGCTTTCTTT. Its translation: CASRENRRQRFEAFF.

This sequence joins TRBV27 and TRBJ1-2; maybe TRBD1 (6 bases). The CDR3 totals 15 residues. CDR1 and CDR2 (germline): MNHEY, SMNVEV (reference sequence). Trimming took 5 bases from V and 4 from J, leaving 17 bases between them. CDR3 loop: CASSPLMGGVYGYTF. In DNA form, the CDR3 reads TGTGCCAGCAGTCCATTGATGGGGGGCGTCTATGGCTACACCTTC.

This clone was found a few times. This chain links TRBV27 with TRBJ1-6; tentatively, D is TRBD1 (5 bases). CDR3 length: 14 residues. Trimming took off 5 bases at V and 6 bases at J, with 11 bases between the two ends. Germline CDR1 is MNHEY and CDR2 is SMNVEV (reference sequence). The CDR3 nucleotides read TGTGCCAGCAGTCTGGGGCTTCTTAATTCACCCCTCCACTTT. This gives the protein CASSLGLLNSPLHF.

Here the CDR3 DNA reads TGTGCCAGCAGCTCCGGGGGGATCTATGGCTACACCTTC. Its translation is CASSSGGIYGYTF. The genes are TRBV11-2 and TRBJ1-2; the D gene is possibly TRBD1 (5 bases). V dropped 4 bases and J dropped 4 bases, with 10 bases sitting between them. CDR1 is SGHAT, CDR2 FQNNGV, per germline. This CDR3 has 13 amino acids.

The rearrangement links TRBV7-2 to TRBJ1-2, with a tentative D call TRBD1 (6 bases). From germline, CDR1 is SGHTA and CDR2 FQGNSA. The CDR3 extends over 14 amino acids. Trimming pared 4 bases from V and 8 bases from J, leaving 17 bases between. CDR3 sequence (DNA): TGTGCCAGCAGCTCTACAGGGCGTCTTGGCGGCTACACCTTC. This codes for CASSSTGRLGGYTF.

By sample fraction, this clone is medium-sized. The chain recombines TRBV2 with TRBJ1-5; TRBD1 matches 10 bases. Trimming took 6 bases from V and 5 from J; bases not matched to a gene: 4. The germline gives CDR1 SNHLY, CDR2 FYNNEI. The CDR3 length is 14 residues. The CDR3 reads CASSGTGEDQPQHF. The CDR3 DNA reads as TGTGCCAGCAGCGGGACAGGGGAGGATCAGCCCCAGCATTTT.

The J gene is TRBJ1-5, the V gene TRBV7-3; D not resolved. CDR1 and CDR2 from the germline V gene are SGHTA and FQGTGA. Trimming shortened V by 2 bases and J by 7 bases, and 9 bases separated the two germline ends. The CDR3 totals 13 residues. CDR3: CASSLEGGQPQHF. The CDR3 DNA follows: TGTGCCAGCAGCTTAGAGGGAGGCCAGCCCCAGCATTTT.

This chain uses TRBV7-2 with TRBJ2-1; 7 bases are shared with TRBD2. This CDR3 has 15 residues. Germline lookup yields CDR1 SGHTA and CDR2 FQGNSA. With 3 bases clipped from V and 6 bases from J, the junction kept 8 bases outside the gene matches. The CDR3 here is CASSFLGGTGNEQFF. The CDR3 DNA reads as TGTGCCAGCAGCTTCCTGGGGGGGACGGGCAATGAGCAGTTCTTC.

This chain joins TRBV5-4 and TRBJ2-3, with 8 bases aligning to TRBD1. Trimming at V came to 5 bases and at J to 2 bases, leaving 7 bases not matched to a gene. This CDR3 is 15 amino acids long. Germline-derived CDR1 and CDR2 are SGHNT and YYREEE (reference sequence). CDR3: CASSRDRGYTDTQYF. In nucleotides, the CDR3 is TGTGCCAGCAGTCGAGACAGGGGATACACAGATACGCAGTATTTT.

The chain combines TRBV4-1 with TRBJ1-4; 11 bases align to TRBD1. From germline, CDR1 is MGHRA and CDR2 YSYEKL. V gave up 1 base and J gave up 8 bases; unmatched junction bases: 9. The CDR3 contains 17 residues. The CDR3 loop reads CASSQGSSGTGGEKLFF. CDR3 nucleotide sequence: TGCGCCAGCAGCCAAGGAAGCTCCGGGACAGGGGGGGAAAAACTGTTTTTT.

This clone was picked up a small number of times. The chain recombines TRBV4-1 with TRBJ2-2, with 8 bases that match TRBD2. Per germline, CDR1 MGHRA and CDR2 YSYEKL. CDR3 length: 18 amino acids. V was clipped by 1 base and J by 5 bases; unmatched bases: 12. The CDR3 sequence is CASSQVWRGAGGTGELFF. CDR3 nucleotides: TGCGCCAGCAGCCAAGTCTGGCGGGGGGCCGGCGGGACCGGGGAGCTGTTTTTT.

The chain employs TRBV29-1 and TRBJ2-5; D call uncertain. With 4 bases removed from V and 11 bases from J, the gap between germline ends came to 11 bases. The CDR3 has 10 residues. In germline, CDR1 is SQVTM, CDR2 ANQGSEA. The CDR3 spells CSVGWEEQYF. In DNA, the CDR3 is TGCAGCGTTGGATGGGAAGAGCAGTACTTC.

The CDR3 coding sequence is TGTGCCAGCAGCTTACATGGGACTAGCTCCTACAATGAGCAGTTCTTC. The encoded protein is CASSLHGTSSYNEQFF. The chain couples TRBV7-2 to TRBJ2-1; 8 bases are a match to TRBD2. The V gene's germline CDR1 is SGHTA and CDR2 FQGNSA. CDR3 length: 16 amino acids. J was trimmed by 0 bases and V by 2 bases; bases with no gene match: 3.

The chain carries TRBV2 and TRBJ2-1; D remains ambiguous. The CDR3 is 13 residues long. Germline lookup yields CDR1 SNHLY and CDR2 FYNNEI. Deletions cut 3 bases from V and 10 bases from J, with 13 bases between. The CDR3 nucleotides read TGTGCCAGCAGTGATGACTTCCCATCCGAGCAGTTCTTC. It yields the protein CASSDDFPSEQFF.

V and J are TRBV7-9 and TRBJ2-7; D ambiguous. V gave up 3 bases and J gave up 4 bases, with 7 bases separating them. Looked up from germline, CDR1 is SEHNR and CDR2 is FQNEAQ (reference sequence). CDR3 length: 12 residues. CDR3 sequence (DNA): TGTGCCAGCAGCTTTACAGTGTACGAGCAGTACTTC. Its protein is CASSFTVYEQYF. The full variable domain, rest sourced from reference TRBV7-9 and TRBJ2-7, is DTGVSQNPRHKITKRGQNVTFRCDPISEHNRLYWYRQTLGQGPEFLTYFQNEAQLEKSRLLSDRFSAERPKGSFSTLEIQRTEQGDSAMYLCASSFTVYEQYFGPGTRLTVT.